These 6 T cell receptor beta chains were sequenced from one sample in a study of naive and memory T cell subsets. Notes on the study in general: A few larger clonotypes appeared in naive repertoires, especially CD8, possibly memory cells re-expressing CD45RA.

An equimolar mix of two oligonucleotides served as the beta constant-region primer for TRBC1 and TRBC2. The ligated cDNA underwent four PCR rounds using SP2 and nested alpha and beta constant-region primers. TCRdb recomputed calls from the UMI-ligation and nested PCR reads with MiXCR, one row per CDR3 protein. Altogether 98,000 or so distinct CDR3 sequences are present, roughly 15% being singletons, with the ten largest covering about 3%. Antigen specificity for these receptors is unknown. Specimen: naive CD8+ T cells from blood. Source of these receptors: a human donor in good health.

This clonotype has only a few counts. The rearrangement uses TRBV20-1 and TRBJ1-2, with TRBD1 identical over 10 bases. The germline V gene has CDR1 DFQATT and CDR2 SNEGSKA (reference sequence). The CDR3 length is 12 residues. J was trimmed by 5 bases and V by 7 bases; bases with no gene match: 4. CDR3 coding DNA: TGCAGTGGGGGACAGGGGCTTTATGGCTACACCTTC. This sequence encodes CSGGQGLYGYTF.

V is TRBV3-1 and J is TRBJ2-6; 9 nucleotides agree with TRBD1. The CDR3 loop spans 17 amino acids. CDR1 LGHDT and CDR2 YNNKEL come from the germline V gene (reference sequence). The trim removed 3 bases at V and 3 bases at J, leaving 6 bases unmatched. As DNA, the CDR3 is TGTGCCAGCAGCCAGTCCGGGACAGGGCGTGGGGCCAACGTCCTGACTTTC. The encoded protein is CASSQSGTGRGANVLTF.

The J gene is TRBJ1-2, the V gene TRBV4-1, with 9 bases identical to TRBD1. This CDR3 has 15 amino acids. The germline V gene has CDR1 MGHRA and CDR2 YSYEKL. V trimming: 4 bases; J trimming: 4 bases; junction bases outside the gene matches: 7. The CDR3 bases are TGCGCCAGCAGCCCGGCAGGGACAGGGTTCTATGGCTACACCTTC. This translates into CASSPAGTGFYGYTF.

This clonotype has just a few counts. This sequence joins TRBV12-3 or TRBV12-4 and TRBJ2-3, with TRBD2 matching over 7 bases. The CDR3 runs 15 residues. After removal of 5 bases from V and 6 bases from J, the junction contained 11 bases not matched to a gene. CDR3 DNA: TGTGCCAGCAGTCGGGACTACTCAACTCCCGATACGCAGTATTTT. This codes for CASSRDYSTPDTQYF.

The chain has TRBV13 and TRBJ1-6, with 7 nucleotides matching TRBD1. Per germline, CDR1 PRHDT and CDR2 FYEKMQ (reference sequence). The CDR3 loop spans 15 amino acids. V lost 6 bases and J lost 6; bases outside the gene matches: 8. CDR3 bases: TGTGCCAGCAGTCTGAACAGGGGTCGTAATTCACCCCTCCACTTT. Amino acids: CASSLNRGRNSPLHF.

The chain employs TRBV3-1 and TRBJ2-1; 7 bases match TRBD2. J lost 5 bases, V lost 4 bases, and 11 bases had no gene match. The germline V gene has CDR1 LGHDT and CDR2 YNNKEL (reference sequence). The CDR3 length is 16 residues. CDR3 nucleotide sequence: TGTGCCAGCAGCCCTGCTGGCGGGAGTATCAACAATGAGCAGTTCTTC. Protein product: CASSPAGGSINNEQFF.